This record covers a single TCR beta chain. TCRdb's table, derived via immunoSEQ multiplex PCR, lists solely in-frame clones and lacks some. The sample records under 110,000 clones, around 90% being singletons. This entry comes from a study of T cell changes during pregnancy in multiple sclerosis. Unmatched junction bases numbered 1, after V lost 1 base and J lost 1 base. The CDR3 totals 15 residues. CDR1 and CDR2 from the germline V gene are WNHNN and SYGVQD (reference sequence). This specimen consisted of peripheral blood, obtained in the second trimester of pregnancy. This clonotype was sampled from a female donor with multiple sclerosis, enrolled in a pregnancy study. This chain links TRBV10-1 with TRBJ2-1; 7 nucleotides agree with TRBD2. The chain's CDR3 is CASSECGGSYNEQFF. The CDR3 bases are TGCGCCAGCAGTGAGTGCGGGGGTTCCTACAATGAGCAGTTCTTC.